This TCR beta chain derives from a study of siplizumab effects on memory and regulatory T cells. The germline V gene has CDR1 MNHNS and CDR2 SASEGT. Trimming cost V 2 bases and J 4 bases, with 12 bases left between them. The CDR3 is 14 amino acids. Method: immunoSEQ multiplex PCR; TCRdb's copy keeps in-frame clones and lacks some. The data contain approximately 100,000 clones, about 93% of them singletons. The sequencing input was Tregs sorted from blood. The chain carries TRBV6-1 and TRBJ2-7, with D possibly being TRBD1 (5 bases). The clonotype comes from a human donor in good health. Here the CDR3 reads CASSEWRSGYEQYF. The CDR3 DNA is TGTGCCAGCAGTGAATGGCGTTCAGGGTACGAGCAGTACTTC.